The source of this T cell receptor (beta chain) is a study of blood T cell repertoires in COVID-19. Study summary: Sources were T cells, B-cell-depleted T cells, or PBMCs; the material itself was cDNA or gDNA.

Germline-derived CDR1 and CDR2 are GTSNPN and SVGIG (reference sequence). The CDR3 has 12 residues. Trimming took 5 bases from V and 7 from J; bases not matched to a gene: 7. Original analysis: Cell counts per sample came from amplifying reference gene primers. Clones were read by immunoSEQ multiplex PCR, and TCRdb kept only the in-frame ones, dropping some. That table is the source of V, J and clone size, and D and trimming were worked out from the DNA. The table has roughly 400,000 clones, approximately 86% seen once. In terms of age and location, participants ranged from roughly 18 to 100 years and lived in about two dozen US areas. Clinical histories supplied by participants themselves formed the basis of cohort assignment.

Sequencing used PBMCs or T cells enriched from blood (not recorded which). The chain uses TRBV30 and TRBJ1-2, with 7 bases identical to TRBD1. The clonotype originates from a woman in her forties with acute COVID-19. The CDR3 reads CAWGHRGLGYTF. CDR3 sequence (DNA): TGTGCCTGGGGACACAGGGGACTTGGCTACACCTTC.